The T cell receptor beta chain described here comes from a study of OX40 agonist ivuxolimab in advanced cancers. Study context: Age averaged 60 years (range about 20 to 80), and more than 80% were male. General study findings and limits: Compared with CD4+, CD8+ T cells on average had more expanded clones. Compared with others, partial responders at 0.1-3.0 mg/kg displayed clonal expansion among the lowest. At doses 0.1 to 3.0 mg/kg, CD4+ and CD8+ clones expanded.

Assay used: immunoSEQ multiplex PCR; TCRdb lists only in-frame clones, some missing. The table records 60,000 or so clones, around 87% of them present only once. In regard to this clone: The antigen remains unidentified.

V gave up 1 base and J gave up 0 bases, with 8 bases separating them. Germline V gene lookup returns CDR1 LNHNV and CDR2 YYDKDF (reference sequence). The CDR3 sequence is 15 residues long. The rearrangement uses TRBV15 and TRBJ2-3; D is unresolved. The source material was CD4+ or CD8+ T cells sorted from blood, sampled in a trial of the OX40 agonist ivuxolimab. The TCR originated in an adult with an advanced solid tumor such as melanoma, head and neck, liver or kidney cancer. The CDR3 loop is CATSRVVRSTDTQYF. The CDR3 DNA reads as TGTGCCACCAGCAGAGTTGTTCGGAGCACAGATACGCAGTATTTT.